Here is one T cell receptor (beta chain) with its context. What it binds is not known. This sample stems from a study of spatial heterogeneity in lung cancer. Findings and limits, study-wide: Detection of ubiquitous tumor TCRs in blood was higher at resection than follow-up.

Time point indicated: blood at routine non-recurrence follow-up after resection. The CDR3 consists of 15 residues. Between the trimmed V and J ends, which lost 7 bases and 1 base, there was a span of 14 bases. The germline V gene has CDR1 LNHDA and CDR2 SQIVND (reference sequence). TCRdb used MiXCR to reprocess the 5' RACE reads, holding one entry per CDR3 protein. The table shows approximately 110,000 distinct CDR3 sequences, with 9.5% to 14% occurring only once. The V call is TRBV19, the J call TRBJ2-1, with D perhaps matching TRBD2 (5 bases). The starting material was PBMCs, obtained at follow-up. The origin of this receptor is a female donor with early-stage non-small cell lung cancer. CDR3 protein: CASIREPRSYNEQFF. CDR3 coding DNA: TGTGCCAGTATCCGGGAACCTCGATCCTACAATGAGCAGTTCTTC.